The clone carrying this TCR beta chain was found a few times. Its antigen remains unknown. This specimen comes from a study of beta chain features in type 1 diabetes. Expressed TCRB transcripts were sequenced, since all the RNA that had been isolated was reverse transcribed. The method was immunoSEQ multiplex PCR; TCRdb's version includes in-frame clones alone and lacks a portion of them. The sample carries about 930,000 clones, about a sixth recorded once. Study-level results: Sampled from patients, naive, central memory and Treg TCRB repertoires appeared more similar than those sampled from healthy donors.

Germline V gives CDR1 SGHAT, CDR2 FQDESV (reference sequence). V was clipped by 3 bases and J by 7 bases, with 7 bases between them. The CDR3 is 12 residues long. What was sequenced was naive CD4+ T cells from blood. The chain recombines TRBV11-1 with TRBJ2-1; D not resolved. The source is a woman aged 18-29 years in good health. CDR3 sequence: CASSLRENEQFF. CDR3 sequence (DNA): TGTGCCAGCAGCTTGAGAGAGAATGAGCAGTTCTTC.